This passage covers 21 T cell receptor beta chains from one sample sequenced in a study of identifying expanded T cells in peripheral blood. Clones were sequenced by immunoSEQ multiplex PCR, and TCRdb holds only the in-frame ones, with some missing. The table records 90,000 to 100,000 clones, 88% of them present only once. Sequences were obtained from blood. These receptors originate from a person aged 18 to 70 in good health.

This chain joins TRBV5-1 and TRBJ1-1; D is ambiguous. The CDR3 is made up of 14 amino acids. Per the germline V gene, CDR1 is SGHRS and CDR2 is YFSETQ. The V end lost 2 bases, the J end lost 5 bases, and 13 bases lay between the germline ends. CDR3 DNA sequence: TGCGCCAGCAGCTTCGGAGGGTCGAGGACTGAAGCTTTCTTT. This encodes CASSFGGSRTEAFF.

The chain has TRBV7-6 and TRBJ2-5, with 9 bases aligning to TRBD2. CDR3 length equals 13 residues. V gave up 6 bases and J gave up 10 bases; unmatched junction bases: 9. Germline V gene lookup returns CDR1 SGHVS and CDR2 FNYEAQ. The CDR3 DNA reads TGTGCCAGCAGAGGCGGACTAGCGTATATCCAGTACTTC. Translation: CASRGGLAYIQYF.

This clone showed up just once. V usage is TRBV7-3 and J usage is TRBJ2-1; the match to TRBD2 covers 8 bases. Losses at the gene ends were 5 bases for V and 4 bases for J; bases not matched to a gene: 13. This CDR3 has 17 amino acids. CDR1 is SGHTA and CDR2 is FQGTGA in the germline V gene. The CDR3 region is CASSLLAGSFGYNEQFF. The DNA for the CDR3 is TGTGCCAGCAGCCTATTAGCGGGAAGTTTCGGTTACAATGAGCAGTTCTTC.

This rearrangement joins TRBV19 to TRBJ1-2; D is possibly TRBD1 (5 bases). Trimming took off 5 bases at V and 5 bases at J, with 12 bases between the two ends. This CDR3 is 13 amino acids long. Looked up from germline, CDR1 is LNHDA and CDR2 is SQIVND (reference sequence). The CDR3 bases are TGTGCCAGTAGTCCCCCCGGGACTTATGGCTACACCTTC. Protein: CASSPPGTYGYTF.

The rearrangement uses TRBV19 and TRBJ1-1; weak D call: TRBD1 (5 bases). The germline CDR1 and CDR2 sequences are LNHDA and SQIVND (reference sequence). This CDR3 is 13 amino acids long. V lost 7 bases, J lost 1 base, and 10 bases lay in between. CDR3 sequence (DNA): TGTGCCAGTAAAGCTCAGGGGAACACTGAAGCTTTCTTT. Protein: CASKAQGNTEAFF.

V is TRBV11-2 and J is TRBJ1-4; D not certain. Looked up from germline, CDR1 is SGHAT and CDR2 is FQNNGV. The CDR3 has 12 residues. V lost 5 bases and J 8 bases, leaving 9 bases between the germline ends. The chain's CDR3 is CASSPMGEKLFF. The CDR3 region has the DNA TGTGCCAGCAGCCCAATGGGGGAAAAACTGTTTTTT.

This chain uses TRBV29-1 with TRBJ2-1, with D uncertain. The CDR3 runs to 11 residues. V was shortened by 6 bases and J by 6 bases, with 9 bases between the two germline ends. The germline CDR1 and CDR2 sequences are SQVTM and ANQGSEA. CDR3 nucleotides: TGCAGCGTGACCCCTAGCAATGAGCAGTTCTTC. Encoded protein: CSVTPSNEQFF.

This CDR3 reads CASSPHPVGDYNEQFF. The CDR3 DNA reads TGTGCCAGCAGCCCACACCCCGTTGGAGACTACAATGAGCAGTTCTTC. The rearrangement uses TRBV5-4 and TRBJ2-1; D unresolved. Germline V gene data show CDR1 as SGHNT and CDR2 as YYREEE (reference sequence). V shed 4 bases and J shed 3 bases, with 17 bases lying between them. This CDR3 has 16 amino acids.

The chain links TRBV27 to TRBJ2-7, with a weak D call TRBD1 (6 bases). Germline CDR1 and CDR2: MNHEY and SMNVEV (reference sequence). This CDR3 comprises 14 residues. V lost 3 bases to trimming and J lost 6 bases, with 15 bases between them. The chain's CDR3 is CASSFGGRVSEQYF. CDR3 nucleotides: TGTGCCAGCAGTTTTGGGGGCAGGGTCAGCGAGCAGTACTTC.

CDR3 sequence reads: CASSFGTGGTYEQYF. In DNA form, the CDR3 reads TGTGCCAGCAGCTTCGGGACAGGGGGGACCTACGAGCAGTACTTC. The rearrangement uses TRBV7-2 and TRBJ2-7; 11 bases map to TRBD1. V lost 3 bases to trimming and J lost 2 bases; unmatched junction nucleotides: 3. The CDR3 has 15 amino acids. Germline V gene lookup returns CDR1 SGHTA and CDR2 FQGNSA.

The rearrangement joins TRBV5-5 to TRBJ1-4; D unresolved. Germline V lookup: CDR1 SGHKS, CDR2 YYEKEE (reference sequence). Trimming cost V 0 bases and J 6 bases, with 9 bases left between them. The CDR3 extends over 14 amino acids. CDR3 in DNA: TGTGCCAGCAGCTTGGGGAGGGCTGATGAAAAACTGTTTTTT. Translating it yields CASSLGRADEKLFF.

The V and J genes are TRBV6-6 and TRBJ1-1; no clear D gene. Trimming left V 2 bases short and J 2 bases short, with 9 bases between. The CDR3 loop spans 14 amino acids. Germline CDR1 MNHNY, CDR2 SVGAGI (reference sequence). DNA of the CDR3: TGTGCCAGCAGTTACGACTCCAGAAACACTGAAGCTTTCTTT. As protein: CASSYDSRNTEAFF.

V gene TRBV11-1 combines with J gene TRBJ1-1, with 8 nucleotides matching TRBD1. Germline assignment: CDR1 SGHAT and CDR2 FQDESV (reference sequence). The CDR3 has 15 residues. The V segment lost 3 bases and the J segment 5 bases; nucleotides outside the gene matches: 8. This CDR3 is CASSLADRGSTEAFF. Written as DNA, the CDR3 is TGTGCCAGCAGCTTGGCCGACAGGGGAAGTACTGAAGCTTTCTTT.

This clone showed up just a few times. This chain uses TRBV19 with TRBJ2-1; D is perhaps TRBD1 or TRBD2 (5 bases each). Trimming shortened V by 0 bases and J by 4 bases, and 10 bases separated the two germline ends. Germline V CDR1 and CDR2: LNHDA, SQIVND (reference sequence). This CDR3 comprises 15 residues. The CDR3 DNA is TGTGCCAGTAGTATAGATTCAGGGAGATACAATGAGCAGTTCTTC. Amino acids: CASSIDSGRYNEQFF.

CDR3 sequence reads: CASSSTGLDKAFF. The CDR3, as DNA: TGTGCCAGCAGCTCTACCGGGCTAGATAAAGCTTTCTTT. The chain is built from TRBV11-3 and TRBJ1-1; D is unclear. The CDR3 length is 13 residues. Germline CDR1 reads SGHNT; CDR2 reads YENEEA. Trimming pared 4 bases from V and 9 bases from J, leaving 15 bases between. The variable domain in full, completed from reference TRBV11-3 and TRBJ1-1, reads EAGVVQSPRYKIIEKKQPVAFWCNPISGHNTLYWYLQNLGQGPELLIRYENEEAVDDSQLPKDRFSAERLKGVDSTLKIQPAELGDSAVYLCASSSTGLDKAFFGQGTRLTVV.

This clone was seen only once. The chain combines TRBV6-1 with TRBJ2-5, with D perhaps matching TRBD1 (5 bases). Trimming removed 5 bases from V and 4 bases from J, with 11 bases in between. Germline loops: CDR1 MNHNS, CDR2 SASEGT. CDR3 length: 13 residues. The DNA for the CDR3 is TGTGCCAGCAGTAGGCAGGGTTTAGAGACCCAGTACTTC. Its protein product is CASSRQGLETQYF.

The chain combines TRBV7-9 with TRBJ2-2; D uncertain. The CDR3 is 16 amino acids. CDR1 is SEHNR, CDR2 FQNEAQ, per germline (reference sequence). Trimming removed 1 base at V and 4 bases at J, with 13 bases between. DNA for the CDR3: TGTGCCAGCAGCTTAGGTTGGACCCGTACCACCGGGGAGCTGTTTTTT. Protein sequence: CASSLGWTRTTGELFF.

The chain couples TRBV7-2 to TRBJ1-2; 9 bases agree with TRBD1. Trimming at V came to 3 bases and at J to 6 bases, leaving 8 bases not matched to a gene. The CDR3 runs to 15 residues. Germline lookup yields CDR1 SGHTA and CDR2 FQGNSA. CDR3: CASSFRDRVAHGYTF. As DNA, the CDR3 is TGTGCCAGCAGCTTCCGGGACAGGGTAGCGCATGGCTACACCTTC.

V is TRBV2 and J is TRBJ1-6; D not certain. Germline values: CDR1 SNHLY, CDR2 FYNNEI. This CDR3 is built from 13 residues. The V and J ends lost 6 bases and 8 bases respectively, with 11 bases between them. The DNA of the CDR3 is TGTGCCAGCAGAGTCGGTGGGGATTCACCCCTCCACTTT. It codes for CASRVGGDSPLHF.

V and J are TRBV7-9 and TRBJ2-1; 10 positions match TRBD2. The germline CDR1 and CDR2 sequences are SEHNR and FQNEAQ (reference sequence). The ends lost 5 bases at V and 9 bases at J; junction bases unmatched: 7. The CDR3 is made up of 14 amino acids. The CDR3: CASSPSSGRLEQFF. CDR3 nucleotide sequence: TGTGCCAGCAGCCCCTCTAGCGGGAGACTTGAGCAGTTCTTC.

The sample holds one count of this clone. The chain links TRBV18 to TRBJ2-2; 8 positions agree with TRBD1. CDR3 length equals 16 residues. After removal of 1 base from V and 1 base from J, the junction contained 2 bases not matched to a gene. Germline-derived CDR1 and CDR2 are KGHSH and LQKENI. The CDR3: CASSPLGTGNTGELFF. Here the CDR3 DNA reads TGTGCCAGCTCACCACTAGGGACAGGGAACACCGGGGAGCTGTTTTTT.